These T cell receptor beta chains were read from a single sample in a study of blood T cell repertoires in COVID-19. The data were produced by immunoSEQ multiplex PCR, yet TCRdb's version contains in-frame clones alone and is incomplete. The repertoire holds approximately 180,000 clones, with roughly 91% as singletons. Sequencing was performed on peripheral blood. The receptors come from a middle-aged man with active or convalescent COVID-19. The CDR3 runs from the conserved cysteine through the conserved F or W. The D gene is left open where the match is weak. Expanded clones are given a class, and other clones once, few, many or no size at all.

abundance	v_gene	d_gene	j_gene	CDR3nt	CDR3aa
-	TRBV5-1	-	TRBJ1-2	TGCGCCAGCAGCTTGGAAGGTTCGGGATGGGGCTACACCTTC	CASSLEGSGWGYTF
-	TRBV18	TRBD1	TRBJ1-1	TGTGCCAGCTCACCGGGACAGCGGAACACTGAAGCTTTCTTT	CASSPGQRNTEAFF
-	TRBV24-1	TRBD2	TRBJ2-1	TGTGCCACCAAGCGGGGGGATGAGCAGTTCTTC	CATKRGDEQFF
-	TRBV6-5	-	TRBJ2-3	TGTGCCAGCCAGACTCGGGTATTTACAGATACGCAGTATTTT	CASQTRVFTDTQYF
once	TRBV30	TRBD2	TRBJ2-5	TGTGCCTGGACAGGCGGGAGGGTCTCGGAGACCCAGTACTTC	CAWTGGRVSETQYF
-	TRBV30	-	TRBJ2-7	TGTGCCTGGAGCCCGAGGTCGGAGTTCTACGAGCAGTACTTC	CAWSPRSEFYEQYF
-	TRBV5-1	-	TRBJ1-2	TGCGCCAGCAGCTTGGACAGGAGCCGTGGCTACACCTTC	CASSLDRSRGYTF
few	TRBV7-9	TRBD1	TRBJ1-1	TGTGCCAGCAGCTATATTTACATGACAGGGGGCACTGAAGCTTTCTTT	CASSYIYMTGGTEAFF
-	TRBV7-8	TRBD1	TRBJ1-2	TGTGCCAGCAGCCCACAATTCGGGGACAGTTACTATGGCTACACCTTC	CASSPQFGDSYYGYTF
-	TRBV6-5	TRBD1	TRBJ2-5	TGTGCCAGCAGCAATACAGGGGGGACCCAGTACTTC	CASSNTGGTQYF
-	TRBV6-5	-	TRBJ1-1	TGTGCCAGCAGAAGGCGGGGAACTGAAGCTTTCTTT	CASRRRGTEAFF
-	TRBV7-2	-	TRBJ1-5	TGTGCCAGCAGCTCCTCCGGAGGGGATAGCAATCAGCCCCAGCATTTT	CASSSSGGDSNQPQHF
-	TRBV28	TRBD1	TRBJ1-5	TGTGCCAGCACTAGGGACAGGGGAGGGAATAGCAATCAGCCCCAGCATTTT	CASTRDRGGNSNQPQHF
-	TRBV6-5	-	TRBJ2-3	TGTGCCAGCAGTTTAGGGGGGGGAGAAGGTACGCAGTATTTT	CASSLGGGEGTQYF
-	TRBV29-1	TRBD1	TRBJ1-2	TGCAGCGTTGATGGGGGACAGGGGGCGATCTATGGCTACACCTTC	CSVDGGQGAIYGYTF
once	TRBV19	TRBD1	TRBJ1-1	TGTGCCAGTACCCCCGGACAGGGATGGTGGAGCACTGAAGCTTTCTTT	CASTPGQGWWSTEAFF
-	TRBV19	TRBD2	TRBJ2-7	TGTGCCAGTAGTATAGAAATGGGGAGGGGTCTGCTATCCTACGAGCAGTACTTC	CASSIEMGRGLLSYEQYF
-	TRBV6-1	TRBD1	TRBJ1-1	TGTGCCAGCAGTGAAGATCAGGGGGCAAGTGAAGCTTTCTTT	CASSEDQGASEAFF
few	TRBV5-1	TRBD1	TRBJ1-3	TGCGCCAGCAGCTACGGGACAGTCTCTGGAAACACCATATATTTT	CASSYGTVSGNTIYF
once	TRBV29-1	-	TRBJ1-4	TGCAGCGCCCTGGGGGGGTTGGGTGAAAAACTGTTTTTT	CSALGGLGEKLFF
-	TRBV13	-	TRBJ2-7	TGTGCCAGCAGCTCTACCCAGACAGGAACCTCCTACGAGCAGTACTTC	CASSSTQTGTSYEQYF
-	TRBV5-4	TRBD2	TRBJ2-3	TGTGCCAGCAGCCCCCGGGGGTTAGCGGGGCCAGATACGCAGTATTTT	CASSPRGLAGPDTQYF
-	TRBV12-5	TRBD1	TRBJ1-1	TGTGCTAGTGGTTACGACAGGGGGTCTCGCACTGAAGCTTTCTTT	CASGYDRGSRTEAFF
-	TRBV27	TRBD1	TRBJ1-2	TGTGCCAGCAGGGAGGGGACAGCTGGCTACACCTTC	CASREGTAGYTF
-	TRBV5-1	-	TRBJ2-7	TGCGCCAGCAGCTTTAAAATGTTGTCGGGAGTGGGGACCTACGAGCAGTACTTC	CASSFKMLSGVGTYEQYF
-	TRBV28	-	TRBJ2-7	TGTGCCAGCAGTTATGCACAGGGCCAAACCTCCTACGAGCAGTACTTC	CASSYAQGQTSYEQYF
-	TRBV12-3/TRBV12-4	-	TRBJ2-7	TGTGCCAGCAGTCTCCGGGGCTACGAGCAGTACTTC	CASSLRGYEQYF
-	TRBV9	TRBD1	TRBJ2-1	TGTGCCAGCAGAACTGGGGACAGGGGCCCTTACAATGAGCAGTTCTTC	CASRTGDRGPYNEQFF
-	TRBV4-3	-	TRBJ2-2	TGCGCCAGCAGCCAGTCCAGGGTTATAGGAACCGGGGAGCTGTTTTTT	CASSQSRVIGTGELFF
-	TRBV19	-	TRBJ2-6	TGTGCCAGTAGCACCCAAACCCCACTCTCTGGGGCCAACGTCCTGACTTTC	CASSTQTPLSGANVLTF
-	TRBV6-5	TRBD1	TRBJ2-1	TGTGCCAGCAGCGACACAGGGGGACGTGGCAATGAGCAGTTCTTC	CASSDTGGRGNEQFF
once	TRBV5-4	-	TRBJ1-2	TGTGCCAGCAGCTTGGACGGGAGTACTGGCTACACCTTC	CASSLDGSTGYTF
once	TRBV12-5	TRBD1	TRBJ2-7	TGTGCTAGTGGTTTGGGGACAGGAGGCGAGCAGTACTTC	CASGLGTGGEQYF
-	TRBV24-1	-	TRBJ2-1	TGTGCCACTTCTGAGATTCAGGGAATGGGGTACAATGAGCAGTTCTTC	CATSEIQGMGYNEQFF
-	TRBV7-9	TRBD2	TRBJ2-2	TGTGCCAGCAGCCAGGCGGGGGCCGGGGAGCTGTTTTTT	CASSQAGAGELFF
-	TRBV23-1	-	TRBJ1-5	TGCGCCAGCAGTCAATTTTTTGGGACAATCACAAATAATCAGCCCCAGCATTTT	CASSQFFGTITNNQPQHF
-	TRBV2	-	TRBJ1-5	TGTGCCAGCAGTGAAGCGCAGGTTGGGTATAGCAATCAGCCCCAGCATTTT	CASSEAQVGYSNQPQHF
-	TRBV6-2/TRBV6-3	-	TRBJ2-3	TGTGCCAGCAGTTACTCGATGCGGGGAGATATAGATACGCAGTATTTT	CASSYSMRGDIDTQYF
many	TRBV7-8	TRBD1	TRBJ1-4	TGTGCCAGTTCCCCGAACAGGGGGCCAAGTGAAAAACTGTTTTTT	CASSPNRGPSEKLFF
-	TRBV7-2	TRBD2	TRBJ2-4	TGTGCCAGCAGCTTAGTGGGGGGGGGAGCCAAAAACATTCAGTACTTC	CASSLVGGGAKNIQYF
-	TRBV6-2/TRBV6-3	TRBD1	TRBJ1-2	TGTGCCAGCAGTACCGGGACAGGGATGAGTTACTATGGCTACACCTTC	CASSTGTGMSYYGYTF